These 30 T cell receptor beta chains came from one sample sequenced in a study of blood T cell repertoires in COVID-19. Clones were read by immunoSEQ multiplex PCR, and TCRdb kept only the in-frame ones, dropping some. The profile shows 250,000 or so clones, roughly 89% of them singletons. Sequences were obtained from peripheral blood. All receptors come from a woman in her 40s who had recovered from COVID-19.

This chain links TRBV6-5 with TRBJ1-1; possible D gene TRBD1, 6 bases. V lost 3 bases to trimming and J lost 0 bases, with 11 bases between them. Germline CDR1 MNHEY, CDR2 SVGAGI. CDR3 length: 15 residues. As DNA, the CDR3 is TGTGCCAGCAGTTATTCTGCAGGGGTGAACACTGAAGCTTTCTTT. This gives the protein CASSYSAGVNTEAFF.

V gene TRBV6-5 combines with J gene TRBJ2-2; D not resolved. V was trimmed by 0 bases and J by 1 base, leaving 9 bases between them. Germline V gene lookup returns CDR1 MNHEY and CDR2 SVGAGI. CDR3 length: 16 residues. The CDR3, as DNA: TGTGCCAGCAGTTACTCTCCGTCTTGGAACACCGGGGAGCTGTTTTTT. Its translation: CASSYSPSWNTGELFF.

This chain uses TRBV5-6 with TRBJ1-2; maybe TRBD1 (6 bases). Trimming shortened V by 6 bases and J by 4 bases, and 13 bases separated the two germline ends. Per the germline V gene, CDR1 is SGHDT and CDR2 is YYEEEE. The CDR3 contains 13 residues. The CDR3 reads CASTSDSRYGYTF. As DNA, the CDR3 is TGTGCCAGCACCTCGGACAGCCGCTATGGCTACACCTTC.

The genes are TRBV19 and TRBJ2-4; 7 bases are shared with TRBD1. Germline V gives CDR1 LNHDA, CDR2 SQIVND (reference sequence). The CDR3 covers 15 residues. V shed 5 bases and J 8 bases; nucleotides not matched to a gene: 12. This chain's CDR3 is CASSLAPTGWDIQYF. Written as DNA, the CDR3 is TGTGCCAGTAGTCTTGCGCCGACAGGGTGGGACATTCAGTACTTC.

This clone was recorded only once. The J gene is TRBJ2-1, the V gene TRBV10-3, with 8 bases that match TRBD2. The CDR3 runs 14 residues. Germline CDR1 reads ENHRY; CDR2 reads SYGVKD. V shed 8 bases, J shed 7 bases, and the junction held 10 bases outside the gene matches. DNA of the CDR3: TGTGCCATCTCTAGTAAGCGGGAGATAAATGAGCAGTTCTTC. As protein: CAISSKREINEQFF.

The chain recombines TRBV3-1 (or the pseudogene TRBV3-2) with TRBJ1-2, with D hard to call. The V end was cut by 0 bases, the J end by 8 bases, with 4 bases between. Looked up from germline, CDR1 is LGHDT and CDR2 is YNNKEL (reference sequence). The CDR3 extends over 11 amino acids. The CDR3 loop is CASSQDEGYTF. DNA for the CDR3: TGTGCCAGCAGCCAAGACGAGGGCTACACCTTC.

The V call is TRBV27, the J call TRBJ1-2; the match to TRBD1 covers 8 bases. The germline gives CDR1 MNHEY, CDR2 SMNVEV (reference sequence). Trimming removed 3 bases from V and 6 bases from J; junction bases left unmatched: 6. This CDR3 region has 14 residues. The CDR3 nucleotides are TGTGCCAGCAGTTTTCAGGGGGCGATGAATGGCTACACCTTC. Translation gives CASSFQGAMNGYTF.

The CDR3 coding sequence is TGTGCCAGCAGCCCGGGAGCCCTTTACAATGAGCAGTTCTTC. Protein product: CASSPGALYNEQFF. V gene TRBV7-9 combines with J gene TRBJ2-1, with a possible D match to TRBD2 (6 bases). The CDR3 runs to 14 residues. Trimming removed 5 bases at V and 4 bases at J, with 12 bases between. Germline V CDR1 and CDR2: SEHNR, FQNEAQ (reference sequence). Drawing the rest from reference TRBV7-9 and TRBJ2-1, the complete variable domain is DTGVSQNPRHKITKRGQNVTFRCDPISEHNRLYWYRQTLGQGPEFLTYFQNEAQLEKSRLLSDRFSAERPKGSFSTLEIQRTEQGDSAMYLCASSPGALYNEQFFGPGTRLTVL.

This chain joins TRBV9 and TRBJ1-2; D might be TRBD1 (5 bases). Trimming stripped 0 bases from V and 0 bases from J, with 9 bases between. CDR1 SGDLS and CDR2 YYNGEE come from the germline V gene. This CDR3 has 15 amino acids. The DNA of the CDR3 is TGTGCCAGCAGCGTAGAAGGACACCCTAACTATGGCTACACCTTC. This sequence encodes CASSVEGHPNYGYTF.

The J gene is TRBJ2-1, the V gene TRBV24-1; 7 bases line up with TRBD2. Trimming removed 1 base from V and 0 bases from J; junction bases left unmatched: 2. Per the germline V gene, CDR1 is KGHDR and CDR2 is SFDVKD. The CDR3 sequence is 16 residues long. The CDR3 sequence is CATSDLAGSSYNEQFF. The CDR3 DNA sequence: TGTGCCACCAGTGATTTAGCGGGAAGCTCCTACAATGAGCAGTTCTTC.

The DNA of the CDR3 is TGTGCCAGCAGCTTAACGCGCGGCGGGGAGCTGTTTTTT. This codes for CASSLTRGGELFF. This chain connects TRBV7-3 to TRBJ2-2, with D unclear. The V end was cut by 0 bases, the J end by 7 bases, with 6 bases between. CDR1 is SGHTA, CDR2 FQGTGA, per germline. This CDR3 is 13 amino acids long.

The chain is built from TRBV5-6 and TRBJ2-1, with D hard to call. The V end lost 4 bases, the J end lost 4 bases, and 12 bases lay between the germline ends. The CDR3 is 14 residues long. Germline values: CDR1 SGHDT, CDR2 YYEEEE. In DNA, the CDR3 is TGTGCCAGCAGCGGCGGTTTAGCTTACAATGAGCAGTTCTTC. Translating it yields CASSGGLAYNEQFF.

This clone showed up just a few times. The chain uses TRBV7-2 and TRBJ2-7, with 13 bases lining up with TRBD2. The V and J ends lost 5 bases and 3 bases, in that order; junction bases with no gene match: 7. The germline gives CDR1 SGHTA, CDR2 FQGNSA. The CDR3 has 16 amino acids. The CDR3 loop reads CASSRGLAGEGYEQYV. CDR3 nucleotides: TGTGCCAGCAGCCGCGGACTAGCGGGAGAGGGCTACGAGCAGTACGTC.

The V call is TRBV2, the J call TRBJ2-2; possible D gene TRBD1, 5 bases. The CDR3 has 13 residues. Germline CDR1 reads SNHLY; CDR2 reads FYNNEI. Trimming stripped 4 bases from V and 6 bases from J, with 9 bases between. The CDR3 sequence is CASSVREAGELFF. The CDR3 bases are TGTGCCAGCAGTGTCAGGGAAGCCGGGGAGCTGTTTTTT.

The chain is built from TRBV18 and TRBJ2-1; 9 bases map to TRBD2. CDR3 length: 17 amino acids. V lost 3 bases to trimming and J lost 10 bases; unmatched junction nucleotides: 16. Germline loops: CDR1 KGHSH, CDR2 LQKENI. The CDR3, as DNA: TGTGCCAGCTCACCGCCCTCAGCGGGAGGACCGGGTCTAGAGCAGTTCTTC. This sequence encodes CASSPPSAGGPGLEQFF.

The rearrangement joins TRBV27 to TRBJ2-1, with D perhaps matching TRBD2 (7 bases). In germline, CDR1 is MNHEY, CDR2 SMNVEV (reference sequence). V was clipped by 3 bases and J by 10 bases, with 19 bases between them. The CDR3 totals 15 residues. The CDR3 coding sequence is TGTGCCAGCAGTTTTTGGGCACGAGGGGGGGGAGAGCAGTTCTTC. Translated, it gives CASSFWARGGGEQFF.

This chain connects TRBV30 to TRBJ1-2; possible D gene TRBD1, 6 bases. V was shortened by 2 bases and J by 8 bases, with 21 bases between the two germline ends. This CDR3 contains 15 residues. CDR1 and CDR2 (germline): GTSNPN, SVGIG (reference sequence). CDR3 region: CAWSHSRQGPLGYTF. The CDR3 nucleotides are TGTGCCTGGAGTCATTCAAGGCAGGGGCCATTGGGCTACACCTTC.

This chain joins TRBV5-1 and TRBJ2-3, with 9 bases fitting TRBD2. V shed 2 bases, J shed 4 bases, and the junction held 5 bases outside the gene matches. The CDR3 length is 15 residues. Germline V lookup: CDR1 SGHRS, CDR2 YFSETQ. CDR3: CASSFSGGKADTQYF. CDR3 in DNA: TGCGCCAGCAGCTTCAGCGGGGGGAAAGCAGATACGCAGTATTTT.

The rearrangement links TRBV6-5 to TRBJ1-1; 7 nucleotides match TRBD1. The CDR3 is 14 residues long. The germline V gene encodes CDR1 MNHEY and CDR2 SVGAGI. V shed 6 bases and J 3 bases; nucleotides not matched to a gene: 7. The CDR3 nucleotides are TGTGCCAGCAGCCTCGGACAGGCTGACACTGAAGCTTTCTTT. It is translated as CASSLGQADTEAFF.

V and J are TRBV27 and TRBJ2-3; tentatively, D is TRBD1 (6 bases). Trimming stripped 6 bases from V and 1 base from J, with 17 bases between. Germline CDR1 is MNHEY and CDR2 is SMNVEV (reference sequence). The CDR3 is made up of 16 amino acids. The CDR3 coding sequence is TGTGCCAGCAGGAATTGGACAGCCGAGGGCACAGATACGCAGTATTTT. Its protein product is CASRNWTAEGTDTQYF.

The chain links TRBV7-3 to TRBJ1-1; maybe TRBD1 (5 bases). This CDR3 is 13 amino acids long. Germline CDR1 SGHTA, CDR2 FQGTGA. V lost 4 bases to trimming and J lost 5 bases, with 11 bases between them. CDR3 amino acids: CASSSKEGTEAFF. The DNA of the CDR3 is TGTGCCAGCAGCTCAAAGGAGGGGACTGAAGCTTTCTTT.

The chain is built from TRBV28 and TRBJ1-4; 8 nucleotides align to TRBD1. J was trimmed by 11 bases and V by 6 bases; bases with no gene match: 11. CDR1 and CDR2 (germline): MDHEN, SYDVKM. The length of the CDR3 is 14 residues. CDR3 DNA: TGTGCCAGCAGAGGGGAACAGGGGGGCGACAAACTGTTTTTT. Translating gives CASRGEQGGDKLFF.

V and J are TRBV3-1 (or the pseudogene TRBV3-2) and TRBJ1-5; 10 bases match TRBD1. The ends lost 1 base at V and 6 bases at J; junction bases unmatched: 3. There are 15 residues in the CDR3. Germline values: CDR1 LGHDT, CDR2 YNNKEL (reference sequence). For the CDR3, the DNA is TGTGCCAGCAGCCAAGGGACAGGGGGTTTTCAGCCCCAGCATTTT. It specifies CASSQGTGGFQPQHF.

This clone appeared once. The chain is built from TRBV3-1 (or the pseudogene TRBV3-2) and TRBJ1-5, with D possibly TRBD1 on 5 matching bases. The CDR3 covers 14 residues. Germline V gives CDR1 LGHDT, CDR2 YNNKEL (reference sequence). Trimming left V 4 bases short and J 0 bases short, with 7 bases between. The chain's CDR3 is CASSPTDSNQPQHF. The CDR3 DNA follows: TGTGCCAGCAGCCCGACAGATAGCAATCAGCCCCAGCATTTT.

The CDR3 loop is CASSLGTETDTQYF. The DNA for the CDR3 is TGTGCCAGCAGCCTGGGGACAGAAACAGATACGCAGTATTTT. The chain uses TRBV7-9 and TRBJ2-3; 7 nucleotides agree with TRBD1. Per germline, CDR1 SEHNR and CDR2 FQNEAQ (reference sequence). V shed 5 bases and J 3 bases; nucleotides not matched to a gene: 5. The CDR3 extends over 14 amino acids. Filled out from reference TRBV7-9 and TRBJ2-3, the complete variable domain reads DTGVSQNPRHKITKRGQNVTFRCDPISEHNRLYWYRQTLGQGPEFLTYFQNEAQLEKSRLLSDRFSAERPKGSFSTLEIQRTEQGDSAMYLCASSLGTETDTQYFGPGTRLTVL.

This chain links TRBV5-1 with TRBJ1-1; 9 bases line up with TRBD1. The CDR3 is 14 amino acids. V trimming: 4 bases; J trimming: 5 bases; junction bases outside the gene matches: 6. Germline CDR1 reads SGHRS; CDR2 reads YFSETQ. The CDR3 nucleotides are TGCGCCAGCAGCCCGGGGACAGGGAGGACTGAAGCTTTCTTT. As protein: CASSPGTGRTEAFF.

This chain uses TRBV5-1 with TRBJ2-5; no firm D call. The CDR3 totals 14 residues. Germline V gene data show CDR1 as SGHRS and CDR2 as YFSETQ. Trimming left V 4 bases short and J 4 bases short, with 14 bases between. The CDR3 coding sequence is TGCGCCAGCAGCAGGATCGACATTGGAGAGACCCAGTACTTC. This gives the protein CASSRIDIGETQYF.

This sequence joins TRBV24-1 and TRBJ2-1, with TRBD2 matching over 8 bases. This CDR3 region has 12 residues. Germline trimming cut 9 bases from V and 7 bases from J; bases unmatched to any gene: 4. Germline CDR1 is KGHDR and CDR2 is SFDVKD. The chain's CDR3 is CATGGLDNEQFF. In nucleotides, the CDR3 is TGTGCCACCGGGGGACTAGATAATGAGCAGTTCTTC.

The chain is built from TRBV13 and TRBJ2-3; 8 nucleotides match TRBD2. Germline V CDR1 and CDR2: PRHDT, FYEKMQ (reference sequence). V shed 0 bases, J shed 0 bases, and the junction held 5 bases outside the gene matches. The CDR3 has 17 residues. For the CDR3, the DNA is TGTGCCAGCAGCTTAGGCGGGGCGGGGGGCAGCACAGATACGCAGTATTTT. Translated, it gives CASSLGGAGGSTDTQYF.

The chain carries TRBV5-1 and TRBJ2-7; perhaps TRBD2 as D (6 bases). Germline V gene data show CDR1 as SGHRS and CDR2 as YFSETQ. The V and J ends lost 3 bases and 5 bases respectively, with 18 bases between them. The CDR3 contains 15 residues. The CDR3 reads CASSYRWGDGNEQYF. In DNA, the CDR3 is TGCGCCAGCAGCTATCGGTGGGGGGACGGGAACGAGCAGTACTTC.